These 27 T cell receptor beta chains came from one sample sequenced in a study of OX40 agonist ivuxolimab in advanced cancers. TCRdb's copy holds only in-frame clones and misses some; the assay was immunoSEQ multiplex PCR. The table records about 62,000 clones, about four fifths of them present only once. The input for sequencing was CD4+ or CD8+ T cells sorted from blood, taken in a trial of the OX40 agonist ivuxolimab. The receptor set was obtained from an adult with an advanced solid tumor such as melanoma, head and neck, liver or kidney cancer.

The V call is TRBV7-2, the J call TRBJ1-1; D remains ambiguous. Looked up from germline, CDR1 is SGHTA and CDR2 is FQGNSA. This CDR3 region has 12 residues. With 5 bases removed from V and 4 bases from J, the gap between germline ends came to 8 bases. The CDR3 nucleotides are TGTGCCAGCAGCCGAATAAGCACTGAAGCTTTCTTT. This sequence encodes CASSRISTEAFF. Drawing the rest from reference TRBV7-2 and TRBJ1-1, the complete variable domain is GAGVSQSPSNKVTEKGKDVELRCDPISGHTALYWYRQSLGQGLEFLIYFQGNSAPDKSGLPSDRFSAERTGGSVSTLTIQRTQQEDSAVYLCASSRISTEAFFGQGTRLTVV.

This sequence joins TRBV15 and TRBJ2-7; 7 bases are a match to TRBD1. The V and J ends lost 2 bases and 2 bases, in that order; junction bases with no gene match: 9. Germline V gives CDR1 LNHNV, CDR2 YYDKDF (reference sequence). The CDR3 spans 16 residues. In DNA, the CDR3 is TGTGCCACCAGCAGAACAGCCCGGGACAGTCCCTACGAGCAGTACTTC. As protein: CATSRTARDSPYEQYF.

In its sample, this clone is medium-sized. The chain uses TRBV5-1 and TRBJ1-1; D unresolved. Between the trimmed V and J ends, which lost 0 bases and 4 bases, there was a span of 22 bases. The CDR3 is 18 residues long. Germline V gene sequence: CDR1 SGHRS, CDR2 YFSETQ. In DNA form, the CDR3 reads TGCGCCAGCAGCTTGGCACGGCCAAGGAGTTTCTCGGGCACTGAAGCTTTCTTT. Translation: CASSLARPRSFSGTEAFF. Together with reference TRBV5-1 and TRBJ1-1, the CDR3 gives the full variable domain: KAGVTQTPRYLIKTRGQQVTLSCSPISGHRSVSWYQQTPGQGLQFLFEYFSETQRNKGNFPGRFSGRQFSNSRSEMNVSTLELGDSALYLCASSLARPRSFSGTEAFFGQGTRLTVV.

This chain connects TRBV10-3 to TRBJ2-7; the match to TRBD2 covers 12 bases. This CDR3 comprises 15 residues. The V segment lost 6 bases and the J segment 5 bases; nucleotides outside the gene matches: 8. The germline gives CDR1 ENHRY, CDR2 SYGVKD. The CDR3 sequence: CAIRSASGGAHEQYF. CDR3 DNA: TGTGCCATCAGGTCGGCTAGCGGGGGGGCCCACGAGCAGTACTTC.

The V call is TRBV27, the J call TRBJ1-5, with 8 bases fitting TRBD1. V lost 2 bases, J lost 1 base, and 10 bases stayed unmatched. CDR3 size: 18 residues. The V gene's germline CDR1 is MNHEY and CDR2 SMNVEV (reference sequence). Here the CDR3 reads CASSLPTRQGRSNQPQHF. The CDR3, as DNA: TGTGCCAGCAGTTTACCGACTCGACAGGGGAGAAGCAATCAGCCCCAGCATTTT.

The V and J genes are TRBV27 and TRBJ1-6, with D unclear. V dropped 0 bases and J dropped 14 bases, with 8 bases sitting between them. Looked up from germline, CDR1 is MNHEY and CDR2 is SMNVEV (reference sequence). This CDR3 is 12 amino acids long. CDR3 bases: TGTGCCAGCAGTTTATCCGCTGGGGCCCTCCACTTT. Translating gives CASSLSAGALHF.

The V and J genes are TRBV4-2 and TRBJ1-2, with TRBD1 matching over 8 bases. Unmatched junction bases numbered 3, after V lost 3 bases and J lost 0 bases. The CDR3 totals 15 residues. Per the germline V gene, CDR1 is LGHNA and CDR2 is YNFKEQ. The CDR3 bases are TGTGCCAGCAGCCAGCAGGGGGCGTCTAACTATGGCTACACCTTC. Translating gives CASSQQGASNYGYTF.

The chain has TRBV7-2 and TRBJ2-3; 11 bases are a match to TRBD2. Germline loops: CDR1 SGHTA, CDR2 FQGNSA. CDR3 length: 17 amino acids. With 4 bases clipped from V and 6 bases from J, the junction kept 12 bases outside the gene matches. The DNA for the CDR3 is TGTGCCAGCAGCTCACCACTTAGCGGGGGGGCCGGGGATACGCAGTATTTT. Translation: CASSSPLSGGAGDTQYF. The entire variable domain, with the rest obtained from reference TRBV7-2 and TRBJ2-3, is as follows: GAGVSQSPSNKVTEKGKDVELRCDPISGHTALYWYRQSLGQGLEFLIYFQGNSAPDKSGLPSDRFSAERTGGSVSTLTIQRTQQEDSAVYLCASSSPLSGGAGDTQYFGPGTRLTVL.

The V and J genes are TRBV5-6 and TRBJ2-7, with TRBD1 identical over 10 bases. Germline assignment: CDR1 SGHDT and CDR2 YYEEEE. The CDR3 is 14 residues long. V lost 3 bases, J lost 1 base, and 1 base stayed unmatched. CDR3 sequence: CASSWDRGSYEQYF. For the CDR3, the DNA is TGTGCCAGCAGCTGGGACAGGGGTTCCTACGAGCAGTACTTC.

The chain carries TRBV4-1 and TRBJ2-5, with TRBD2 matching over 10 bases. J gave up 5 bases and V 1 base, and 16 bases lay outside the gene matches. Germline V gives CDR1 MGHRA, CDR2 YSYEKL. The CDR3 is made up of 19 amino acids. The chain's CDR3 is CASSQVGSSAGGPFETQYF. CDR3 DNA: TGCGCCAGCAGCCAAGTCGGTAGTTCAGCGGGGGGGCCTTTCGAGACCCAGTACTTC.

This clone occurred a few times. This chain joins TRBV6-1 and TRBJ1-2, with D perhaps matching TRBD1 (5 bases). With 3 bases removed from V and 5 bases from J, the gap between germline ends came to 22 bases. The CDR3 consists of 17 residues. The V gene's germline CDR1 is MNHNS and CDR2 SASEGT. The CDR3 nucleotides read TGTGCCAGCAGTGACGGGGCCCTTCACTTCCTCGGGTATGGCTACACCTTC. Amino acid sequence: CASSDGALHFLGYGYTF.

V usage is TRBV5-4 and J usage is TRBJ2-1; 9 bases are a match to TRBD2. CDR1 and CDR2 (germline): SGHNT, YYREEE (reference sequence). V was clipped by 4 bases and J by 9 bases; unmatched bases: 23. The CDR3 has 19 amino acids. The CDR3 protein is CASSPLGGGAGGPVGEQFF. The CDR3 DNA reads TGTGCCAGCAGCCCCCTGGGAGGTGGCGCGGGGGGGCCCGTTGGTGAGCAGTTCTTC. Looking up the rest from reference TRBV5-4 and TRBJ2-1 gives the full variable domain: ETGVTQSPTHLIKTRGQQVTLRCSSQSGHNTVSWYQQALGQGPQFIFQYYREEENGRGNFPPRFSGLQFPNYSSELNVNALELDDSALYLCASSPLGGGAGGPVGEQFFGPGTRLTVL.

The J gene is TRBJ2-1, the V gene TRBV5-4, with 8 bases lining up with TRBD2. From germline, CDR1 is SGHNT and CDR2 YYREEE (reference sequence). With V trimmed by 6 bases and J by 9 bases, 8 bases remained unmatched. The CDR3 contains 13 residues. The CDR3 here is CASMWRGEGEQFF. The DNA of the CDR3 is TGTGCCAGCATGTGGCGGGGGGAGGGTGAGCAGTTCTTC.

The chain combines TRBV27 with TRBJ2-1, with 7 nucleotides matching TRBD1. CDR1 is MNHEY and CDR2 is SMNVEV in the germline V gene (reference sequence). After removal of 5 bases from V and 10 bases from J, the junction contained 8 bases not matched to a gene. CDR3 length equals 13 residues. CDR3 nucleotides: TGTGCCAGCAGTATCGACAGGGCGCACGAGCAGTTCTTC. Translation gives CASSIDRAHEQFF.

The gene calls are TRBV7-2 and TRBJ1-1; weak D call: TRBD1 (6 bases). Deletions cut 5 bases from V and 6 bases from J, with 22 bases between. Germline loops: CDR1 SGHTA, CDR2 FQGNSA. The CDR3 spans 16 residues. The DNA for the CDR3 is TGTGCCAGCAGCATTTGGGGGTCTCGGGGGCCGGCTGAAGCTTTCTTT. Translation: CASSIWGSRGPAEAFF.

The J gene is TRBJ1-2, the V gene TRBV6-4, with D hard to call. Trimming took off 11 bases at V and 5 bases at J, with 15 bases between the two ends. This CDR3 region has 12 residues. Germline CDR1 reads MRHNA; CDR2 reads SNTAGT. The CDR3 nucleotides are TGTGCCCCCAATAGCAGGAAGTATGGCTACACCTTC. It yields the protein CAPNSRKYGYTF.

This clone turned up a few times. This rearrangement joins TRBV18 to TRBJ1-2, with TRBD1 matching 7 bases. The CDR3 totals 14 residues. Per germline, CDR1 KGHSH and CDR2 LQKENI. Trimming took 3 bases from V and 6 from J; bases not matched to a gene: 7. The CDR3 spells CASSPGQSGNGYTF. The CDR3, as DNA: TGTGCCAGCTCACCGGGACAGAGTGGGAATGGCTACACCTTC.

The rearrangement joins TRBV5-6 to TRBJ1-2, with D possibly TRBD1 on 6 matching bases. V was shortened by 0 bases and J by 8 bases, with 11 bases between the two germline ends. The CDR3 spans 13 residues. CDR1 is SGHDT, CDR2 YYEEEE, per germline. This CDR3 reads CASSLDRAVGYTF. The CDR3 DNA sequence: TGTGCCAGCAGCTTGGACAGGGCGGTGGGCTACACCTTC.

The V and J genes are TRBV5-1 and TRBJ1-1; D is undetermined. The ends were cut back, 3 bases at V and 5 bases at J, with 14 bases in the middle. The CDR3 length is 14 residues. Per the germline V gene, CDR1 is SGHRS and CDR2 is YFSETQ. CDR3 nucleotide sequence: TGCGCCAGCAGCTCGGGCCTTTTGTGGACTGAAGCTTTCTTT. Amino acid sequence: CASSSGLLWTEAFF.

As regards this clone: Distinct nucleotide sequences in the sample also encode this CDR3. The chain employs TRBV4-1 and TRBJ2-5; no clear D gene. This CDR3 region has 15 residues. The germline V gene has CDR1 MGHRA and CDR2 YSYEKL. V shed 0 bases and J shed 0 bases, with 8 bases lying between them. CDR3 DNA sequence: TGCGCCAGCAGCCAAGATCCCGAGGACCAAGAGACCCAGTACTTC. It codes for CASSQDPEDQETQYF.

The chain couples TRBV6-1 to TRBJ1-6; 7 positions agree with TRBD1. CDR3 size: 16 residues. After removal of 2 bases from V and 3 bases from J, the junction contained 4 bases not matched to a gene. Germline loops: CDR1 MNHNS, CDR2 SASEGT. CDR3 sequence (DNA): TGTGCCAGCAGTGAAACGACAGGGCTCTATAATTCACCCCTCCACTTT. It translates to CASSETTGLYNSPLHF.

The rearrangement uses TRBV25-1 and TRBJ1-4; no definite D call. The CDR3 contains 15 residues. The germline CDR1 and CDR2 sequences are MGHDK and SYGVNS. Trimming left V 2 bases short and J 8 bases short, with 15 bases between. The CDR3 DNA follows: TGTGCCAGCAGTGAACTCGGGTCCGCGAGGGAAAAACTGTTTTTT. Its protein is CASSELGSAREKLFF.

V and J are TRBV19 and TRBJ1-4; no clear D. V was cut by 5 bases and J by 4 bases, with 11 bases left in between. This CDR3 is 14 amino acids long. From germline, CDR1 is LNHDA and CDR2 SQIVND (reference sequence). CDR3 sequence reads: CASSWVGHNEKLFF. CDR3 DNA: TGTGCCAGTAGTTGGGTAGGCCATAATGAAAAACTGTTTTTT.

This chain uses TRBV13 with TRBJ2-1; D perhaps matches TRBD2 (7 bases). This CDR3 spans 15 amino acids. Trimming pared 5 bases from V and 7 bases from J, leaving 18 bases between. From germline, CDR1 is PRHDT and CDR2 FYEKMQ (reference sequence). CDR3 loop: CASSPRGGGKNEQFF. CDR3 nucleotides: TGTGCCAGCAGCCCGAGAGGGGGGGGGAAGAATGAGCAGTTCTTC.

The chain uses TRBV7-2 and TRBJ1-2; D not certain. Germline V lookup: CDR1 SGHTA, CDR2 FQGNSA. V was pared by 3 bases and J by 7 bases, with 9 bases between. CDR3 length equals 12 residues. CDR3 region: CASSFPDGGYTF. The DNA of the CDR3 is TGTGCCAGCAGCTTCCCAGACGGTGGCTACACCTTC.

This sequence joins TRBV5-4 and TRBJ2-2, with D perhaps being TRBD1 or TRBD2 (5 bases each). Trimming stripped 1 base from V and 0 bases from J, with 10 bases between. This CDR3 spans 16 amino acids. The germline gives CDR1 SGHNT, CDR2 YYREEE (reference sequence). CDR3 loop: CASSLPGTSNTGELFF. The CDR3 DNA sequence: TGTGCCAGCAGCTTGCCCGGGACGTCGAACACCGGGGAGCTGTTTTTT.

This clone was recorded only once. V gene TRBV6-1 combines with J gene TRBJ1-2; D call uncertain. Germline V gene lookup returns CDR1 MNHNS and CDR2 SASEGT. V was trimmed by 3 bases and J by 4 bases, leaving 12 bases between them. This CDR3 has 14 amino acids. The CDR3 protein is CASSESGRVYGYTF. The CDR3 nucleotides read TGTGCCAGCAGTGAGTCAGGTCGGGTCTATGGCTACACCTTC.